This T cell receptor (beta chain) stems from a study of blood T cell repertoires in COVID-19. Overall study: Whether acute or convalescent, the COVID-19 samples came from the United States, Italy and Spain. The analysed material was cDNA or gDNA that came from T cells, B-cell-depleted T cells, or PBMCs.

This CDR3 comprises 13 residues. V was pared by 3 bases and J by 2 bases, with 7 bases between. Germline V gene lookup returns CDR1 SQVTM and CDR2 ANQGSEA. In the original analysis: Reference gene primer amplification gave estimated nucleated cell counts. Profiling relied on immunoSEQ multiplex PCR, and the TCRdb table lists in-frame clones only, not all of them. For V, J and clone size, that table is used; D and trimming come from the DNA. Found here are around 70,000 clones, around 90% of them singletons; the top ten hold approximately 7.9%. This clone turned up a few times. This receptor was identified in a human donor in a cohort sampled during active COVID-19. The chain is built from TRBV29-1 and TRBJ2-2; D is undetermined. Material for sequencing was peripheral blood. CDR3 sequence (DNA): TGCAGCGTTGACGGAGCCAACACCGGGGAGCTGTTTTTT. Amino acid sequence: CSVDGANTGELFF.